One and the same sample provided the 20 T cell receptor beta chains below, sequenced in a study of cytomegalovirus exposure and HLA in healthy donors. The PCR contained 60 Vbeta and 13 Jbeta primers. Measured with immunoSEQ multiplex PCR; TCRdb has only the in-frame clones, and not every one. The data contain 100,000 to 150,000 clones, about three quarters of them singletons. The sequenced sample was PBMCs. These receptor sequences come from a human donor in good health.

This clone showed up just a few times. This chain joins TRBV5-4 and TRBJ1-1; D possibly corresponds to TRBD1 (6 bases). The CDR3 spans 15 residues. The germline CDR1 and CDR2 sequences are SGHNT and YYREEE (reference sequence). The V end lost 4 bases, the J end lost 4 bases, and 17 bases lay between the germline ends. CDR3 region: CASSPRGGASTEAFF. The CDR3 nucleotides are TGTGCCAGCAGCCCACGCGGGGGGGCGTCCACTGAAGCTTTCTTT. The variable domain in full, completed from reference TRBV5-4 and TRBJ1-1, reads ETGVTQSPTHLIKTRGQQVTLRCSSQSGHNTVSWYQQALGQGPQFIFQYYREEENGRGNFPPRFSGLQFPNYSSELNVNALELDDSALYLCASSPRGGASTEAFFGQGTRLTVV.

This clone has a single count. The chain employs TRBV29-1 and TRBJ1-5; D uncertain. The V and J ends lost 4 bases and 3 bases respectively, with 10 bases between them. The CDR3 length is 13 residues. Germline lookup yields CDR1 SQVTM and CDR2 ANQGSEA. CDR3 DNA sequence: TGCAGCGTTGGGGAGACGGACAATCAGCCCCAGCATTTT. This sequence encodes CSVGETDNQPQHF.

This clone turned up a few times. This chain connects TRBV7-8 to TRBJ2-2; 9 bases map to TRBD1. The trim removed 0 bases at V and 3 bases at J, leaving 17 bases unmatched. The CDR3 contains 21 residues. Germline CDR1 and CDR2: SGHVS and FQNEAQ. The CDR3 coding sequence is TGTGCCAGCAGCTTAGCTGGGAGGACAGGGGAAGGGAAGGTCCACACCGGGGAGCTGTTTTTT. Translation: CASSLAGRTGEGKVHTGELFF. The variable domain in full, completed from reference TRBV7-8 and TRBJ2-2, reads GAGVSQSPRYKVAKRGQDVALRCDPISGHVSLFWYQQALGQGPEFLTYFQNEAQLDKSGLPSDRFFAERPEGSVSTLKIQRTQQEDSAVYLCASSLAGRTGEGKVHTGELFFGEGSRLTVL.

The chain couples TRBV7-6 to TRBJ2-1; 12 bases map to TRBD2. The CDR3 has 15 amino acids. V lost 4 bases and J lost 7; bases outside the gene matches: 5. CDR1 is SGHVS, CDR2 FNYEAQ, per germline. DNA for the CDR3: TGTGCCAGCAGCTCCACAGGGACTAGCGGGAATGAGCAGTTCTTC. Residues: CASSSTGTSGNEQFF.

This sequence joins TRBV5-1 and TRBJ2-1; 9 bases are shared with TRBD2. The germline CDR1 and CDR2 sequences are SGHRS and YFSETQ. The J segment lost 12 bases and the V segment lost 0 bases, leaving 22 bases of the junction unmatched. The CDR3 has 19 amino acids. The chain's CDR3 is CASSLVPSTREGHKIGQFF. CDR3 bases: TGCGCCAGCAGCTTGGTCCCATCGACGCGGGAGGGCCATAAGATAGGGCAGTTCTTC.

This chain uses TRBV28 with TRBJ2-3, with TRBD1 matching 9 bases. The germline CDR1 and CDR2 sequences are MDHEN and SYDVKM. V trimming: 6 bases; J trimming: 0 bases; junction bases outside the gene matches: 13. CDR3 length equals 18 residues. The DNA of the CDR3 is TGTGCCAGCAGAAGACAGGGGGTGGTTGATGTAAGCACAGATACGCAGTATTTT. It yields the protein CASRRQGVVDVSTDTQYF. Together with reference TRBV28 and TRBJ2-3, the CDR3 gives the full variable domain: DVKVTQSSRYLVKRTGEKVFLECVQDMDHENMFWYRQDPGLGLRLIYFSYDVKMKEKGDIPEGYSVSREKKERFSLILESASTNQTSMYLCASRRQGVVDVSTDTQYFGPGTRLTVL.

CDR3 in amino acids: CASSLAGGETQYF. The CDR3 DNA reads TGTGCCAGCAGCTTGGCCGGGGGAGAGACCCAGTACTTC. This rearrangement joins TRBV5-4 to TRBJ2-5; tentatively, D is TRBD2 (6 bases). The CDR3 contains 13 residues. Germline V CDR1 and CDR2: SGHNT, YYREEE (reference sequence). V was clipped by 0 bases and J by 4 bases, with 7 bases between them.

This chain joins TRBV28 and TRBJ1-1, with D perhaps matching TRBD1 (6 bases). The CDR3 length is 14 residues. Per germline, CDR1 MDHEN and CDR2 SYDVKM. Trimming removed 5 bases at V and 2 bases at J, with 12 bases between. CDR3 loop: CASSLLDSNTEAFF. CDR3 coding DNA: TGTGCCAGCAGTCTATTGGACAGCAACACTGAAGCTTTCTTT.

This chain links TRBV27 with TRBJ1-6; D gene ambiguous. This CDR3 region has 15 residues. Trimming removed 6 bases at V and 3 bases at J, with 12 bases between. The germline V gene has CDR1 MNHEY and CDR2 SMNVEV (reference sequence). CDR3 region: CASSYRGSYNSPLHF. CDR3 DNA sequence: TGTGCCAGCAGCTACCGGGGAAGCTATAATTCACCCCTCCACTTT.

The rearrangement joins TRBV19 to TRBJ1-5, with 9 bases identical to TRBD1. V trimming: 4 bases; J trimming: 4 bases; junction bases outside the gene matches: 5. This CDR3 contains 15 residues. CDR1 is LNHDA, CDR2 SQIVND, per germline (reference sequence). The CDR3 reads CASSRDRVPNQPQHF. Here the CDR3 DNA reads TGTGCCAGTAGTAGGGACAGGGTGCCTAATCAGCCCCAGCATTTT.

This chain joins TRBV11-3 and TRBJ2-5; TRBD2 aligns across 10 bases. This CDR3 is built from 17 residues. V gave up 5 bases and J gave up 4 bases; unmatched junction bases: 13. Germline V gives CDR1 SGHNT, CDR2 YENEEA. The CDR3 DNA sequence: TGTGCCAGCAGCCCGGGCTTAGCGGGGGGATGGGGAGAGACCCAGTACTTC. Protein sequence: CASSPGLAGGWGETQYF.

The CDR3 sequence: CASLLQGREQYF. The CDR3, as DNA: TGTGCCAGCCTCTTACAGGGGCGCGAGCAGTACTTC. The chain joins TRBV2 to TRBJ2-7; 7 bases line up with TRBD1. CDR3 length: 12 residues. With V trimmed by 8 bases and J by 6 bases, 7 bases remained unmatched. Germline V lookup: CDR1 SNHLY, CDR2 FYNNEI.

The rearrangement joins TRBV30 to TRBJ2-1; TRBD2 might be the D (6 bases). This CDR3 contains 13 residues. V lost 1 base to trimming and J lost 4 bases, with 8 bases between them. Germline lookup yields CDR1 GTSNPN and CDR2 SVGIG (reference sequence). CDR3 residues: CAWSGDSYNEQFF. CDR3 DNA sequence: TGTGCCTGGAGTGGGGACTCGTACAATGAGCAGTTCTTC. Full variable domain (missing parts from reference TRBV30 and TRBJ2-1): SQTIHQWPATLVQPVGSPLSLECTVEGTSNPNLYWYRQAAGRGLQLLFYSVGIGQISSEVPQNLSASRPQDRQFILSSKKLLLSDSGFYLCAWSGDSYNEQFFGPGTRLTVL.

The rearrangement joins TRBV4-1 to TRBJ2-7, with D possibly TRBD1 on 7 matching bases. V was clipped by 4 bases and J by 6 bases, with 10 bases between them. The CDR3 loop spans 12 amino acids. The germline CDR1 and CDR2 sequences are MGHRA and YSYEKL. The CDR3 sequence is CASSLQGGEQYF. CDR3 coding DNA: TGCGCCAGCAGCCTCCAGGGGGGCGAGCAGTACTTC.

The CDR3 protein is CASSFHAASGYNEQFF. CDR3 nucleotide sequence: TGTGCCAGCAGTTTCCATGCGGCTAGCGGGTACAATGAGCAGTTCTTC. This chain links TRBV28 with TRBJ2-1; TRBD2 agrees at 8 bases. The V and J ends lost 3 bases and 4 bases, in that order; junction bases with no gene match: 8. The CDR3 contains 16 residues. Germline loops: CDR1 MDHEN, CDR2 SYDVKM.

This clone was observed once. The J gene is TRBJ1-2, the V gene TRBV5-1; TRBD1 matches 7 bases. The germline gives CDR1 SGHRS, CDR2 YFSETQ. This CDR3 spans 17 amino acids. With 1 base clipped from V and 2 bases from J, the junction kept 11 bases outside the gene matches. The CDR3 DNA follows: TGCGCCAGCAGCTTGTTCTTAGGGGGCGACGCGAACTATGGCTACACCTTC. The encoded protein is CASSLFLGGDANYGYTF.

The V call is TRBV11-3, the J call TRBJ2-1, with a possible D match to TRBD2 (5 bases). Germline assignment: CDR1 SGHNT and CDR2 YENEEA. V lost 5 bases and J lost 3, with 14 bases in between. There are 15 residues in the CDR3. In DNA form, the CDR3 reads TGTGCCAGCAGCCACCGCGGACTGAACTACAATGAGCAGTTCTTC. Protein product: CASSHRGLNYNEQFF. Using reference TRBV11-3 and TRBJ2-1 for the parts outside the CDR3, the full variable domain is EAGVVQSPRYKIIEKKQPVAFWCNPISGHNTLYWYLQNLGQGPELLIRYENEEAVDDSQLPKDRFSAERLKGVDSTLKIQPAELGDSAVYLCASSHRGLNYNEQFFGPGTRLTVL.

The chain couples TRBV29-1 to TRBJ2-1, with 12 positions matching TRBD1. The CDR3 contains 15 residues. Germline CDR1 is SQVTM and CDR2 is ANQGSEA. With 3 bases clipped from V and 5 bases from J, the junction kept 5 bases outside the gene matches. DNA for the CDR3: TGCAGCGTTGAGGCGGGGACAGGGGGCCACAATGAGCAGTTCTTC. This sequence encodes CSVEAGTGGHNEQFF.

This clone was found a few times. The CDR3 region has the DNA TGCGCCAGCAGCCAAGATTGGGCGATTTACAATGAGCAGTTCTTC. It encodes CASSQDWAIYNEQFF. The V call is TRBV4-3, the J call TRBJ2-1, with D uncertain. V lost 0 bases and J lost 4, with 10 bases in between. CDR3 size: 15 residues. The germline V gene encodes CDR1 LGHNA and CDR2 YSLEER.

The chain employs TRBV4-2 and TRBJ2-2, with 7 bases aligning to TRBD2. The CDR3 sequence is 15 residues long. V was pared by 6 bases and J by 0 bases, with 4 bases of the junction left unmatched. Germline CDR1 reads LGHNA; CDR2 reads YNFKEQ. Written as DNA, the CDR3 is TGTGCCAGCAGTCCTAGCGGTTCGAACACCGGGGAGCTGTTTTTT. It yields the protein CASSPSGSNTGELFF.